Presented here are 9 T cell receptor beta chains from one specimen sequenced in a study of OX40 agonist ivuxolimab in advanced cancers. Sequencing was performed with immunoSEQ multiplex PCR; in TCRdb, only in-frame clones are kept and a portion is missing. The data hold fewer than 25,000 clones, with approximately 88% observed a single time. This sample comprised CD4+ or CD8+ T cells sorted from blood, obtained in a trial of the OX40 agonist ivuxolimab. These receptors were taken from an adult with an advanced solid tumor such as melanoma, head and neck, liver or kidney cancer.

The chain couples TRBV7-3 to TRBJ2-5; D unclear. There are 13 residues in the CDR3. V was trimmed by 2 bases and J by 4 bases, leaving 8 bases between them. Germline CDR1 reads SGHTA; CDR2 reads FQGTGA. This CDR3 reads CASSLYPGETQYF. Here the CDR3 DNA reads TGTGCCAGCAGCTTATACCCTGGAGAGACCCAGTACTTC.

This clone was counted a few times. The chain combines TRBV5-6 with TRBJ1-2, with TRBD1 as a possible D gene (6 bases). The germline CDR1 and CDR2 sequences are SGHDT and YYEEEE. The CDR3 is 14 amino acids. With 2 bases removed from V and 6 bases from J, the gap between germline ends came to 14 bases. The CDR3 coding sequence is TGTGCCAGCAGCTTTTGGCAGGGGACCCATGGCTACACCTTC. Translating gives CASSFWQGTHGYTF.

The gene calls are TRBV6-1 and TRBJ2-7, with 7 positions matching TRBD2. V gave up 1 base and J gave up 2 bases; unmatched junction bases: 5. The CDR3 contains 15 residues. Germline CDR1 and CDR2: MNHNS and SASEGT. The CDR3 DNA sequence: TGTGCCAGCAGTGAAGTCAGCGGGACGGCCTACGAGCAGTACTTC. Amino acid sequence: CASSEVSGTAYEQYF.

The genes are TRBV7-8 and TRBJ1-6; D gene ambiguous. This CDR3 has 15 residues. With 8 bases removed from V and 6 bases from J, the gap between germline ends came to 17 bases. Germline values: CDR1 SGHVS, CDR2 FQNEAQ. The CDR3 DNA reads as TGTGCCAGCCGCCCCCCGGCAGGACGTAATTCACCCCTCCACTTT. Translated: CASRPPAGRNSPLHF.

V and J are TRBV11-2 and TRBJ2-7; D assignment may be TRBD1 or TRBD2 (5 bases each). The CDR3 totals 17 residues. Trimming took off 0 bases at V and 0 bases at J, with 15 bases between the two ends. The germline V gene encodes CDR1 SGHAT and CDR2 FQNNGV. The CDR3 loop reads CASSLDLGTRSSYEQYF. CDR3 in DNA: TGTGCCAGCAGCTTAGATCTAGGGACGAGGAGCTCCTACGAGCAGTACTTC.

The V gene is TRBV10-2, the J gene TRBJ2-5; D is tentatively TRBD1 or TRBD2 (5 bases each). V lost 0 bases and J lost 5, with 13 bases in between. Germline CDR1 WSHSY, CDR2 SAAADI. CDR3 length: 15 residues. In DNA, the CDR3 is TGCGCCAGCAGTGAGTCGAAGAGTTGGGGGGAGACCCAGTACTTC. Translation gives CASSESKSWGETQYF.

The CDR3 loop is CASSLAQGVNQPQHF. The DNA of the CDR3 is TGTGCCAGCAGTTTAGCACAGGGCGTTAATCAGCCCCAGCATTTT. The V call is TRBV27, the J call TRBJ1-5, with D possibly matching TRBD1 (6 bases). This CDR3 has 15 amino acids. Germline V gives CDR1 MNHEY, CDR2 SMNVEV (reference sequence). Deletions cut 2 bases from V and 4 bases from J, with 12 bases between.

V and J are TRBV6-1 and TRBJ2-1; 10 nucleotides agree with TRBD2. Germline lookup yields CDR1 MNHNS and CDR2 SASEGT. This CDR3 contains 13 residues. The J segment lost 7 bases and the V segment lost 10 bases, leaving 7 bases of the junction unmatched. In nucleotides, the CDR3 is TGTGCCACCCTGGGACTAGCGAGGAATGAGCAGTTCTTC. Translating gives CATLGLARNEQFF.

This chain joins TRBV5-1 and TRBJ1-3; weak D call: TRBD1 (5 bases). Looked up from germline, CDR1 is SGHRS and CDR2 is YFSETQ. This CDR3 is 15 amino acids long. Trimming shortened V by 3 bases and J by 0 bases, and 10 bases separated the two germline ends. CDR3 in amino acids: CASSSAGASGNTIYF. DNA for the CDR3: TGCGCCAGCAGCTCCGCCGGGGCCTCTGGAAACACCATATATTTT. The whole variable domain, remainder taken from reference TRBV5-1 and TRBJ1-3, is KAGVTQTPRYLIKTRGQQVTLSCSPISGHRSVSWYQQTPGQGLQFLFEYFSETQRNKGNFPGRFSGRQFSNSRSEMNVSTLELGDSALYLCASSSAGASGNTIYFGEGSWLTVV.